This passage covers 28 T cell receptor beta chains from one sample sequenced in a study of cytomegalovirus exposure and HLA in healthy donors. The PCR ran on 60 Vbeta and 13 Jbeta primers. Profiling relied on immunoSEQ multiplex PCR, and the TCRdb table lists in-frame clones only, not all of them. The top ten clones hold about 3.1% of a sample with around 84,000 clones, 70% to 80% of them seen once. Sequencing was carried out using PBMCs. The receptors originated from a man aged 50-59 years in good health and CMV-seronegative.

This clone was observed a few times. V usage is TRBV6-1 and J usage is TRBJ2-3, with 9 bases that match TRBD1. Unmatched junction bases numbered 10, after V lost 3 bases and J lost 3 bases. The CDR3 runs to 17 residues. Germline V gene sequence: CDR1 MNHNS, CDR2 SASEGT. The CDR3 sequence: CASSDPSGTGRTDTQYF. DNA for the CDR3: TGTGCCAGCAGTGACCCCTCCGGGACAGGGAGGACAGATACGCAGTATTTT.

This clone was observed once. This sequence joins TRBV9 and TRBJ2-1, with D possibly matching TRBD2 (6 bases). V lost 0 bases and J lost 9, with 19 bases in between. Germline V CDR1 and CDR2: SGDLS, YYNGEE. The CDR3 totals 16 residues. CDR3 DNA: TGTGCCAGCAGCGTAGTGTGGGCCCCCGGGGGAGGTGAGCAGTTCTTC. Amino acid sequence: CASSVVWAPGGGEQFF.

V and J are TRBV19 and TRBJ2-2; 9 nucleotides align to TRBD2. The CDR3 is made up of 15 amino acids. CDR1 and CDR2 (germline): LNHDA, SQIVND (reference sequence). Trimming at V came to 9 bases and at J to 1 base, leaving 6 bases not matched to a gene. In nucleotides, the CDR3 is TGTGCCAGCAGGAATAGCGGGGGGAACACCGGGGAGCTGTTTTTT. As protein: CASRNSGGNTGELFF.

This clone has more than one count but fewer than ten. J is TRBJ2-5 and V is TRBV4-2; 12 nucleotides line up with TRBD2. The CDR3 consists of 16 residues. CDR1 LGHNA and CDR2 YNFKEQ come from the germline V gene. V dropped 0 bases and J dropped 7; count of bases not matched to a gene: 6. This CDR3 reads CASSQEPSGGVGTQYF. In DNA, the CDR3 is TGTGCCAGCAGCCAAGAGCCTAGCGGGGGGGTGGGGACCCAGTACTTC.

The rearrangement links TRBV7-9 to TRBJ2-2; no clear D gene. This CDR3 is built from 15 residues. The ends were cut back, 0 bases at V and 0 bases at J, with 5 bases in the middle. Per germline, CDR1 SEHNR and CDR2 FQNEAQ (reference sequence). This chain's CDR3 is CASSLAQTNTGELFF. In DNA form, the CDR3 reads TGTGCCAGCAGCTTAGCACAAACGAACACCGGGGAGCTGTTTTTT.

V and J are TRBV28 and TRBJ1-1; D might be TRBD1 (5 bases). Per germline, CDR1 MDHEN and CDR2 SYDVKM. The V end was cut by 8 bases, the J end by 4 bases, with 14 bases between. There are 13 residues in the CDR3. Here the CDR3 reads CASEVAGGTEAFF. The CDR3 DNA sequence: TGTGCCAGCGAGGTGGCGGGGGGCACTGAAGCTTTCTTT.

This chain connects TRBV6-1 to TRBJ1-1; D perhaps matches TRBD1 (6 bases). Germline CDR1 reads MNHNS; CDR2 reads SASEGT. The CDR3 sequence is 13 residues long. Trimming shortened V by 10 bases and J by 1 base, and 13 bases separated the two germline ends. CDR3 bases: TGTGCCACTCCGAGGGGGACGAACACTGAAGCTTTCTTT. Its protein product is CATPRGTNTEAFF.

The V and J genes are TRBV4-2 and TRBJ1-4; the D gene is possibly TRBD1 (5 bases). The CDR3 is 15 amino acids. Germline-derived CDR1 and CDR2 are LGHNA and YNFKEQ. V was cut by 4 bases and J by 6 bases, with 15 bases left in between. The CDR3, as DNA: TGTGCCAGCAGCCCACAGGCAATCGGGTATGAAAAACTGTTTTTT. It yields the protein CASSPQAIGYEKLFF.

CDR3: CASSMGGRAAEAFF. DNA of the CDR3: TGTGCCAGTAGTATGGGGGGGCGCGCGGCTGAAGCTTTCTTT. The chain recombines TRBV19 with TRBJ1-1; tentatively, D is TRBD1 (6 bases). Germline V gives CDR1 LNHDA, CDR2 SQIVND (reference sequence). This CDR3 spans 14 amino acids. V lost 3 bases and J 6 bases, leaving 14 bases between the germline ends.

This clone was counted ten times or more. V gene TRBV4-1 combines with J gene TRBJ1-3, with a weak D call TRBD1 (5 bases). V lost 3 bases and J 1 base, leaving 16 bases between the germline ends. Germline CDR1 reads MGHRA; CDR2 reads YSYEKL. The CDR3 spans 17 residues. DNA of the CDR3: TGCGCCAGCAGCCAGGGGGGGGTTCTTTGGTCTGGAAACACCATATATTTT. This codes for CASSQGGVLWSGNTIYF.

The chain carries TRBV5-5 and TRBJ2-7, with TRBD2 matching over 9 bases. V trimming: 4 bases; J trimming: 4 bases; junction bases outside the gene matches: 12. Looked up from germline, CDR1 is SGHKS and CDR2 is YYEKEE (reference sequence). The length of the CDR3 is 16 residues. The CDR3 sequence is CASSAQASGERYEQYF. CDR3 sequence (DNA): TGTGCCAGCAGCGCCCAGGCTAGCGGGGAGAGATACGAGCAGTACTTC.

The V gene is TRBV5-1, the J gene TRBJ1-6; 7 nucleotides align to TRBD1. The CDR3 extends over 15 amino acids. Germline values: CDR1 SGHRS, CDR2 YFSETQ. With 4 bases clipped from V and 2 bases from J, the junction kept 3 bases outside the gene matches. CDR3 bases: TGCGCCAGCAGCCCCGGGACAGCCTATAATTCACCCCTCCACTTT. Protein product: CASSPGTAYNSPLHF.

A word on this clone: Compared with germline, one end of the junction differs, possibly owing to a read error. This rearrangement joins TRBV7-9 to TRBJ2-1, with 11 positions matching TRBD1. CDR1 and CDR2 from the germline V gene are SEHNR and FQNEAQ (reference sequence). The CDR3 has 17 amino acids. The chain's CDR3 is CSSSLIRTGGRSGEQFF. The CDR3 DNA reads as TGTTCCAGCAGCTTAATCCGGACAGGGGGCCGATCCGGAGAGCAGTTCTTC.

The rearrangement uses TRBV5-4 and TRBJ2-3, with D possibly being TRBD1 (6 bases). The CDR3 loop spans 17 amino acids. Trimming pared 1 base from V and 1 base from J, leaving 16 bases between. Germline loops: CDR1 SGHNT, CDR2 YYREEE (reference sequence). The CDR3 reads CASSLRTQGIGTDTQYF. DNA for the CDR3: TGTGCCAGCAGCTTGCGGACGCAGGGGATAGGCACAGATACGCAGTATTTT.

The V call is TRBV18, the J call TRBJ2-2; TRBD2 is a possible D gene (5 bases). This CDR3 is built from 16 residues. In germline, CDR1 is KGHSH, CDR2 LQKENI. The V end was cut by 3 bases, the J end by 7 bases, with 18 bases between. The CDR3 DNA sequence: TGTGCCAGCTCACCTCGCCGAGGTAGCGACGTCGGGGAGCTGTTTTTT. As protein: CASSPRRGSDVGELFF.

There are a few counts of this clone. The J gene is TRBJ2-6, the V gene TRBV5-1; 7 positions match TRBD2. V lost 4 bases and J lost 4; bases outside the gene matches: 11. From germline, CDR1 is SGHRS and CDR2 YFSETQ. The CDR3 loop spans 17 amino acids. CDR3 sequence (DNA): TGCGCCAGCAGCCCTGAACCTAGCGGTTCCGGGGCCAACGTCCTGACTTTC. Amino acids: CASSPEPSGSGANVLTF.

As regards this clone: Other DNA sequences in the sample encode the same CDR3. This sequence joins TRBV5-8 and TRBJ1-1; D uncertain. Germline CDR1 SGHTS, CDR2 YDEGEE. The germline V and J ends were trimmed by 0 bases and 11 bases, with 14 bases remaining between them. The CDR3 loop spans 13 amino acids. CDR3 nucleotide sequence: TGTGCCAGCAGCTTGGAGAGGATTGGTGAGGCTTTCTTT. Protein product: CASSLERIGEAFF. Supplemented by reference TRBV5-8 and TRBJ1-1, the full variable domain reads EAGVTQSPTHLIKTRGQQATLRCSPISGHTSVYWYQQALGLGLQFLLWYDEGEERNRGNFPPRFSGRQFPNYSSELNVNALELEDSALYLCASSLERIGEAFFGQGTRLTVV.

The chain recombines TRBV27 with TRBJ1-2; 8 bases are a match to TRBD1. The CDR3 has 17 residues. The J segment lost 4 bases and the V segment lost 0 bases, leaving 10 bases of the junction unmatched. CDR1 and CDR2 (germline): MNHEY, SMNVEV (reference sequence). As DNA, the CDR3 is TGTGCCAGCAGTTTATCGTTGGGTGCAGGGGGCTCCTATGGCTACACCTTC. Amino acid sequence: CASSLSLGAGGSYGYTF.

The chain links TRBV19 to TRBJ1-1; D is ambiguous. This CDR3 has 13 amino acids. Trimming took off 2 bases at V and 0 bases at J, with 4 bases between the two ends. The germline V gene encodes CDR1 LNHDA and CDR2 SQIVND (reference sequence). The CDR3 is CASSIRVNTEAFF. In DNA form, the CDR3 reads TGTGCCAGTAGTATACGTGTGAACACTGAAGCTTTCTTT.

The chain carries TRBV27 and TRBJ1-4; 8 bases are a match to TRBD1. Germline loops: CDR1 MNHEY, CDR2 SMNVEV (reference sequence). This CDR3 comprises 18 residues. The trim removed 5 bases at V and 4 bases at J, leaving 15 bases unmatched. The CDR3 coding sequence is TGTGCCAGCAGTCCCTCAGTGGCAGACAGGGGCCTTAATGAAAAACTGTTTTTT. Its translation: CASSPSVADRGLNEKLFF. Full variable domain (outside the CDR3, taken from reference TRBV27 and TRBJ1-4): EAQVTQNPRYLITVTGKKLTVTCSQNMNHEYMSWYRQDPGLGLRQIYYSMNVEVTDKGDVPEGYKVSRKEKRNFPLILESPSPNQTSLYFCASSPSVADRGLNEKLFFGSGTQLSVL.

The chain uses TRBV11-3 and TRBJ1-1, with 8 bases that match TRBD1. In germline, CDR1 is SGHNT, CDR2 YENEEA. The CDR3 loop spans 17 amino acids. Losses at the gene ends were 5 bases for V and 5 bases for J; bases not matched to a gene: 16. CDR3: CASSQVRTGLGSTEAFF. The CDR3 nucleotides are TGTGCCAGCAGCCAGGTCCGGACAGGGCTGGGGAGTACTGAAGCTTTCTTT.

The gene calls are TRBV19 and TRBJ1-1; 9 bases match TRBD1. Germline assignment: CDR1 LNHDA and CDR2 SQIVND (reference sequence). V lost 10 bases to trimming and J lost 4 bases; unmatched junction nucleotides: 10. The CDR3 runs to 14 residues. The CDR3 region is CATQLGQGFTEAFF. The CDR3 coding sequence is TGTGCCACCCAGCTGGGACAGGGTTTCACTGAAGCTTTCTTT.

The rearrangement uses TRBV2 and TRBJ1-2; 10 bases match TRBD1. J gave up 10 bases and V 7 bases, and 9 bases lay outside the gene matches. CDR1 is SNHLY and CDR2 is FYNNEI in the germline V gene. The CDR3 totals 13 residues. CDR3 coding DNA: TGTGCCAGCACCCCCGACAGGGGGCGTGACTACACCTTC. This sequence encodes CASTPDRGRDYTF.

As regards this clone: Within the sample, other DNA sequences also encode this same CDR3. The chain is built from TRBV15 and TRBJ2-5, with a tentative D call TRBD1 (5 bases). CDR3 length: 12 residues. Trimming removed 3 bases from V and 4 bases from J, with 6 bases in between. Looked up from germline, CDR1 is LNHNV and CDR2 is YYDKDF (reference sequence). This chain's CDR3 is CATSRDIETQYF. CDR3 DNA sequence: TGTGCCACCAGCAGGGACATAGAGACCCAGTACTTC.

The chain carries TRBV6-5 and TRBJ2-7; 8 nucleotides agree with TRBD1. J gave up 1 base and V 2 bases, and 7 bases lay outside the gene matches. This CDR3 is built from 16 residues. Germline CDR1 reads MNHEY; CDR2 reads SVGAGI. In nucleotides, the CDR3 is TGTGCCAGCAGTTACGGCCGGGACAGGAGGTCCTACGAGCAGTACTTC. Encoded protein: CASSYGRDRRSYEQYF.

This chain joins TRBV4-3 and TRBJ2-1; D is undetermined. The germline gives CDR1 LGHNA, CDR2 YSLEER. The V and J ends lost 0 bases and 0 bases respectively, with 6 bases between them. The CDR3 is 15 residues long. The CDR3 DNA sequence: TGCGCCAGCAGCCAAGATTTGAGCTCCTACAATGAGCAGTTCTTC. Protein: CASSQDLSSYNEQFF.

V is TRBV9 and J is TRBJ1-3, with D perhaps matching TRBD1 (5 bases). This CDR3 spans 17 amino acids. Germline assignment: CDR1 SGDLS and CDR2 YYNGEE. V was pared by 4 bases and J by 0 bases, with 17 bases between. The CDR3 region is CASSPLSMGGSGNTIYF. As DNA, the CDR3 is TGTGCCAGCAGCCCCCTCTCAATGGGGGGCTCTGGAAACACCATATATTTT. The whole variable domain, filled in from reference TRBV9 and TRBJ1-3, reads DSGVTQTPKHLITATGQRVTLRCSPRSGDLSVYWYQQSLDQGLQFLIQYYNGEERAKGNILERFSAQQFPDLHSELNLSSLELGDSALYFCASSPLSMGGSGNTIYFGEGSWLTVV.

This clone was seen only a few times. The J gene is TRBJ1-1, the V gene TRBV6-6; the D gene is possibly TRBD1 (6 bases). Per germline, CDR1 MNHNY and CDR2 SVGAGI (reference sequence). The CDR3 totals 14 residues. V dropped 3 bases and J dropped 0 bases, with 8 bases sitting between them. CDR3: CASSYQGMNTEAFF. The CDR3 bases are TGTGCCAGCAGTTATCAGGGGATGAACACTGAAGCTTTCTTT.